A single T cell receptor beta chain is shown here with its context. A read error may be the cause here, since a much bigger clone is one base away. The sample holds other DNA sequences that translate to the same CDR3. The data derive from a study of CD8+ T cells in alopecia areata. Whole-study context: People stayed on tofacitinib for 6 to 18 months, then stopped the drug for 6 months.

Following RNA extraction, reverse transcription yielded cDNA that acted as the sequencing template. Some clones are missing from TCRdb's copy, which holds only in-frame ones; the method was immunoSEQ multiplex PCR. Found here are about 180,000 clones, roughly 60% of them singletons; the top ten hold 1.7%. This CDR3 has 17 amino acids. V was pared by 5 bases and J by 5 bases, with 19 bases between. CDR1 and CDR2 from the germline V gene are SGHTA and FQGNSA. The specimen comprised CD4+ T cells sorted from blood, sampled at week 0. The rearrangement joins TRBV7-2 to TRBJ1-6; D may be TRBD1 (6 bases). The clonotype was recovered from a human donor with alopecia areata. CDR3 in DNA: TGTGCCAGCAGCCAAGTTACGGGGGGCGCGAATAATTCACCCCTCCACTTT. Residues: CASSQVTGGANNSPLHF.